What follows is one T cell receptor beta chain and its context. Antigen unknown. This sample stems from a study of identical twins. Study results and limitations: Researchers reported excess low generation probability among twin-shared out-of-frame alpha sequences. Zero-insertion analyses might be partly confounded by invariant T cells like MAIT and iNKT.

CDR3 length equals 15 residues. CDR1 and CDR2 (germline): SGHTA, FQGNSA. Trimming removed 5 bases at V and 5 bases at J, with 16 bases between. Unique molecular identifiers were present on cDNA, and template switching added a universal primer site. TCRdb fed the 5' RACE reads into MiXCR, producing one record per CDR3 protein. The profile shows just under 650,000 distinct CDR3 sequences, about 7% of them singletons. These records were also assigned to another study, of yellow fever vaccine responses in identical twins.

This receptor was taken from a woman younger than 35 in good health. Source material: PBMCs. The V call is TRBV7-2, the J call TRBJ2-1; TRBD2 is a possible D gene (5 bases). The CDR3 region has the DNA TGTGCCAGCAGCCCGACCCCGGGGAGCAACAATGAGCAGTTCTTC. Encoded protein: CASSPTPGSNNEQFF.